In its sample, the clone carrying this T cell receptor (beta chain) was seen a few times. Its antigen is currently unknown. The sample originates from a study of T cells in Graves' hyperthyroidism and ophthalmopathy. Findings and caveats of the study: A median 6.5 months before onset, the model predicted ophthalmopathy. Researchers found most expanded thyroid clonotypes above 0.001 in blood as well. Stable hyperthyroidism and ophthalmopathy were separated using 13 V-J signatures.

Clinical symptoms, serum thyroxine and TRAb, thyroid ultrasound and orbital computed tomography together formed the diagnostic basis. Amplified TCR beta CDR3 regions derived from RNA transcripts. Carried out on the TCR CDR3, a first-round RT-PCR used the HTBI primer set. TCRdb fed the multiplex PCR reads into MiXCR, producing one record per CDR3 protein. The sample consists of around 600,000 distinct CDR3 sequences, approximately 42% of them appearing once. There are 17 residues in the CDR3. V trimming: 4 bases; J trimming: 2 bases; junction bases outside the gene matches: 7. Germline assignment: CDR1 SQVTM and CDR2 ANQGSEA.

The sequence came from an adult man with Graves' disease, either hyperthyroidism or ophthalmopathy (not recorded which). Sample: peripheral blood or thyroid tissue (not recorded which). The chain recombines TRBV29-1 with TRBJ2-2; TRBD2 matches 13 bases. Here the CDR3 reads CSVAGLAGALNTGELFF. The DNA of the CDR3 is TGCAGCGTTGCAGGACTAGCGGGAGCCCTAAACACCGGGGAGCTGTTTTTT.